Presented here are 16 T cell receptor beta chains from one specimen sequenced in a study of T cell responses to AZD1222 COVID-19 vaccine. The table came from immunoSEQ multiplex PCR; TCRdb's copy has only in-frame clones and leaves some out. This sample has 100,000 or so clones, with about 80% found just once. The sequences come from peripheral blood, collected on day 0 of AZD1222 vaccination. The source is an adult in good health.

V usage is TRBV10-3 and J usage is TRBJ1-3, with 9 bases aligning to TRBD1. With 10 bases clipped from V and 3 bases from J, the junction kept 10 bases outside the gene matches. Germline V gene sequence: CDR1 ENHRY, CDR2 SYGVKD. There are 15 residues in the CDR3. The CDR3 DNA is TGTGCCACCTCCGAACAGGGGGCAGGTGGAAACACCATATATTTT. This encodes CATSEQGAGGNTIYF.

This chain uses TRBV4-2 with TRBJ2-2; D is perhaps TRBD1 (5 bases). Germline V gene data show CDR1 as LGHNA and CDR2 as YNFKEQ. Between the trimmed V and J ends, which lost 0 bases and 2 bases, there was a span of 7 bases. The CDR3 sequence is 15 residues long. The CDR3 DNA follows: TGTGCCAGCAGCCAAGATAGGGGAAACACCGGGGAGCTGTTTTTT. This encodes CASSQDRGNTGELFF.

The rearrangement joins TRBV12-3 or TRBV12-4 to TRBJ1-2; D gene ambiguous. The germline V and J ends were trimmed by 0 bases and 4 bases, with 6 bases remaining between them. The CDR3 totals 13 residues. The CDR3 spells CASSLAGSYGYTF. For the CDR3, the DNA is TGTGCCAGCAGTTTAGCTGGATCCTATGGCTACACCTTC.

This chain connects TRBV27 to TRBJ1-2; TRBD1 aligns across 10 bases. CDR3 length equals 14 residues. CDR1 is MNHEY and CDR2 is SMNVEV in the germline V gene (reference sequence). Unmatched junction bases numbered 7, after V lost 5 bases and J lost 7 bases. The DNA for the CDR3 is TGTGCCAGCAGTCCCGGGACAGGGGCGAGTGGCTACACCTTC. This codes for CASSPGTGASGYTF.

The chain links TRBV4-3 to TRBJ2-6; D remains unclear. CDR3 length equals 16 residues. Germline-derived CDR1 and CDR2 are LGHNA and YSLEER. V was shortened by 0 bases and J by 0 bases, with 6 bases between the two germline ends. The CDR3 DNA reads TGCGCCAGCAGCCAAGAGGGCAGCTCTGGGGCCAACGTCCTGACTTTC. Amino acids: CASSQEGSSGANVLTF.

DNA for the CDR3: TGCAGTGCTAGTAGGGCAAGAGAAATCTATGGCTACACCTTC. Translated: CSASRAREIYGYTF. The J gene is TRBJ1-2, the V gene TRBV20-1; D uncertain. Deletions cut 3 bases from V and 4 bases from J, with 15 bases between. Germline CDR1 is DFQATT and CDR2 is SNEGSKA (reference sequence). The CDR3 spans 14 residues.

This clone turned up a few times. V is TRBV30 and J is TRBJ1-5; D ambiguous. The length of the CDR3 is 14 residues. V lost 0 bases and J 7 bases, leaving 13 bases between the germline ends. CDR1 and CDR2 (germline): GTSNPN, SVGIG (reference sequence). The DNA of the CDR3 is TGTGCCTGGAGTGTAAACCAGCGTATCCAGCCCCAGCATTTT. Encoded protein: CAWSVNQRIQPQHF.

The chain carries TRBV5-1 and TRBJ1-4; unclear D gene. Germline CDR1 reads SGHRS; CDR2 reads YFSETQ. Trimming took off 4 bases at V and 0 bases at J, with 7 bases between the two ends. This CDR3 has 14 amino acids. The CDR3 DNA reads TGCGCCAGCAGCAGCGGGACAACTAATGAAAAACTGTTTTTT. Amino acid sequence: CASSSGTTNEKLFF.

The V and J genes are TRBV6-5 and TRBJ2-1; 8 bases are shared with TRBD1. The germline gives CDR1 MNHEY, CDR2 SVGAGI. CDR3 length equals 14 residues. The V gene end was trimmed by 3 bases and the J gene end by 9 bases; junction bases not matched to a gene: 7. The DNA for the CDR3 is TGTGCCAGCAGTTATTGGCAGGGGGCGAGTGAGCAGTTCTTC. Its translation is CASSYWQGASEQFF.

The chain joins TRBV6-5 to TRBJ2-7; 9 positions match TRBD1. V was pared by 6 bases and J by 4 bases, with 4 bases of the junction left unmatched. The CDR3 covers 13 residues. The germline gives CDR1 MNHEY, CDR2 SVGAGI. CDR3 nucleotide sequence: TGTGCCAGCAGCGGGACAGGGTGGTACGAGCAGTACTTC. As protein: CASSGTGWYEQYF.

V and J are TRBV27 and TRBJ1-5; tentative D call: TRBD1 (6 bases). The V gene's germline CDR1 is MNHEY and CDR2 SMNVEV (reference sequence). The CDR3 spans 14 residues. V was shortened by 5 bases and J by 4 bases, with 12 bases between the two germline ends. Written as DNA, the CDR3 is TGTGCCAGCAGTCCCCGACAGGATAATCAGCCCCAGCATTTT. Its protein is CASSPRQDNQPQHF.

This clone showed up just once. V is TRBV6-1 and J is TRBJ2-7; TRBD2 might be the D (6 bases). V lost 3 bases and J 2 bases, leaving 8 bases between the germline ends. The CDR3 covers 13 residues. CDR1 and CDR2 (germline): MNHNS, SASEGT. The chain's CDR3 is CASSEAGTYEQYF. DNA of the CDR3: TGTGCCAGCAGTGAGGCGGGAACCTACGAGCAGTACTTC.

The sample holds a few counts of this clone. The J gene is TRBJ1-3, the V gene TRBV4-1, with D possibly being TRBD1 (5 bases). V lost 3 bases and J lost 0, with 15 bases in between. The CDR3 extends over 17 amino acids. CDR1 is MGHRA and CDR2 is YSYEKL in the germline V gene. The chain's CDR3 is CASSHGAAAGSGNTIYF. The CDR3 nucleotides read TGCGCCAGCAGCCATGGGGCGGCGGCCGGCTCTGGAAACACCATATATTTT.

This clone occurred a few times. The chain joins TRBV14 to TRBJ1-2; D is perhaps TRBD1 (5 bases). Germline assignment: CDR1 SGHDN and CDR2 FVKESK. CDR3 length equals 13 residues. V lost 4 bases and J 10 bases, leaving 16 bases between the germline ends. Here the CDR3 reads CASSRRTIQDYTF. For the CDR3, the DNA is TGTGCCAGCAGCCGAAGGACAATCCAGGACTACACCTTC.

This sequence joins TRBV5-8 and TRBJ1-5, with D tentatively TRBD1 (6 bases). CDR1 and CDR2 (germline): SGHTS, YDEGEE. The CDR3 has 18 residues. V was clipped by 6 bases and J by 0 bases, with 22 bases between them. CDR3 DNA sequence: TGTGCCAGCAACACGACCCTCGGGGGAGGGGGTAGCAATCAGCCCCAGCATTTT. Translated, it gives CASNTTLGGGGSNQPQHF.

The chain is built from TRBV5-1 and TRBJ1-4; 8 bases agree with TRBD1. The CDR3 has 18 residues. The V gene end was trimmed by 4 bases and the J gene end by 6 bases; junction bases not matched to a gene: 17. In germline, CDR1 is SGHRS, CDR2 YFSETQ. The CDR3 DNA sequence: TGCGCCAGCAGCCCCTCGGACAGGGCAGGATTTGGTTATGAAAAACTGTTTTTT. It encodes CASSPSDRAGFGYEKLFF. The full variable domain, with the rest looked up from reference TRBV5-1 and TRBJ1-4, is KAGVTQTPRYLIKTRGQQVTLSCSPISGHRSVSWYQQTPGQGLQFLFEYFSETQRNKGNFPGRFSGRQFSNSRSEMNVSTLELGDSALYLCASSPSDRAGFGYEKLFFGSGTQLSVL.